Detailed here is one TCR beta chain. The sample is drawn from a study of control samples from healthy donors and cancer patients. The CDR3 is 15 amino acids. Germline-derived CDR1 and CDR2 are SGHVS and FNYEAQ. Trimming pared 4 bases from V and 1 base from J, leaving 13 bases between. Method: immunoSEQ multiplex PCR; TCRdb's copy keeps in-frame clones and lacks some. In the table there are about 130,000 clones, around nine tenths of which are singletons. Source material: blood. This chain links TRBV7-6 with TRBJ1-1, with D maybe TRBD1 (5 bases). The origin of this receptor is a man aged 50-59 years in good health. CDR3 loop: CASSSGPKWNTEAFF. CDR3 DNA: TGTGCCAGCAGCTCGGGACCGAAATGGAACACTGAAGCTTTCTTT.